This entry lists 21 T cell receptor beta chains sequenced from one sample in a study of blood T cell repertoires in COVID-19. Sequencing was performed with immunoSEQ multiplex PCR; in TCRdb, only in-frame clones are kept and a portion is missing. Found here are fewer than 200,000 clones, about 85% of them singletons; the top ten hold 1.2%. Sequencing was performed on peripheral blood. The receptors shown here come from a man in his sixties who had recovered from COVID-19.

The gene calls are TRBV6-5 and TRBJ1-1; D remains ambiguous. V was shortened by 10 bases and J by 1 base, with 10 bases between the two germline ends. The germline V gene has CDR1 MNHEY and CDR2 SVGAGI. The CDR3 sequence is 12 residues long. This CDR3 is CATSEGNTEAFF. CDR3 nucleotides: TGTGCCACGTCTGAGGGGAACACTGAAGCTTTCTTT.

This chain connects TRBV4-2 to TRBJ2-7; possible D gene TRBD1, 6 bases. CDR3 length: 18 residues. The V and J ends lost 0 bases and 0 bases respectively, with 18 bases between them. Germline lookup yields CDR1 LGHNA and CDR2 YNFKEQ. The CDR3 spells CASSQEGNGQTISYEQYF. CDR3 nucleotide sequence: TGTGCCAGCAGCCAAGAGGGGAACGGACAGACCATCTCCTACGAGCAGTACTTC.

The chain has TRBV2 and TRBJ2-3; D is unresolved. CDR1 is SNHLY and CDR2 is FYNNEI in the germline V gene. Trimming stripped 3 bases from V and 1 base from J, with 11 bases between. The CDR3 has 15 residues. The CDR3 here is CASSDLVGGTDTQYF. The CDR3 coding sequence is TGTGCCAGCAGTGATCTGGTCGGAGGCACAGATACGCAGTATTTT.

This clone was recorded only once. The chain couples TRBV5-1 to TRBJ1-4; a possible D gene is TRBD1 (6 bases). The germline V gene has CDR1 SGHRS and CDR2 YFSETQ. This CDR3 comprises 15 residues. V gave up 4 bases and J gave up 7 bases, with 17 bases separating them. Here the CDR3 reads CASSGIRGAGEKLFF. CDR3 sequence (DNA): TGCGCCAGCAGCGGTATACGGGGGGCAGGTGAAAAACTGTTTTTT.

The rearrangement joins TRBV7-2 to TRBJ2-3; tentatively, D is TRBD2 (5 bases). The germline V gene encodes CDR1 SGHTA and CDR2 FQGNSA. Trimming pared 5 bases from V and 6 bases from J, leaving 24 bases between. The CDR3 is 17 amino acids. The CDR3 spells CASSPTKRQSGGDTQYF. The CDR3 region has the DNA TGTGCCAGCAGCCCCACAAAGCGGCAGTCCGGTGGGGATACGCAGTATTTT. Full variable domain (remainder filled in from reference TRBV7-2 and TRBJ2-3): GAGVSQSPSNKVTEKGKDVELRCDPISGHTALYWYRQSLGQGLEFLIYFQGNSAPDKSGLPSDRFSAERTGGSVSTLTIQRTQQEDSAVYLCASSPTKRQSGGDTQYFGPGTRLTVL.

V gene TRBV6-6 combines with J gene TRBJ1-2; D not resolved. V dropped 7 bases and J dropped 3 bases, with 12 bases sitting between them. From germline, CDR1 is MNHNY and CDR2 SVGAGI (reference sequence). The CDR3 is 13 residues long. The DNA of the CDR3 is TGTGCCAGCATCCCCGGCGGGGACTATGGCTACACCTTC. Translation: CASIPGGDYGYTF.

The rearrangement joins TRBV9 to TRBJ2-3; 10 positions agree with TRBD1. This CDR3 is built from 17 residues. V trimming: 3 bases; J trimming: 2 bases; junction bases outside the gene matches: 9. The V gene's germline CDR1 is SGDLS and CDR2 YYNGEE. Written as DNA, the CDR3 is TGTGCCAGCAGCGCCAATGCCGGGACAGGGGACACAGATACGCAGTATTTT. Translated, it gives CASSANAGTGDTDTQYF.

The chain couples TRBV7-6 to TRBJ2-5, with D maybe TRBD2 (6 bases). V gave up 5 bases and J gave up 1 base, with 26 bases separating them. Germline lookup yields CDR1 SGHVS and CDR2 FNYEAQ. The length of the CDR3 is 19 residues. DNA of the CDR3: TGTGCCAGCAGCCGGGTGGAGGGGCGCGATAGGGACCTCCAAGAGACCCAGTACTTC. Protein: CASSRVEGRDRDLQETQYF. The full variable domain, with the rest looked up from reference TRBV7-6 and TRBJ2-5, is GAGVSQSPRYKVTKRGQDVALRCDPISGHVSLYWYRQALGQGPEFLTYFNYEAQQDKSGLPNDRFSAERPEGSISTLTIQRTEQRDSAMYRCASSRVEGRDRDLQETQYFGPGTRLLVL.

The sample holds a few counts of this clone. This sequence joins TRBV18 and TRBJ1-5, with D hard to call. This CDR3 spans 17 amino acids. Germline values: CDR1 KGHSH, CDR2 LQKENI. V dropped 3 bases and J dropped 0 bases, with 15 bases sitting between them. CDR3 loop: CASSPPGRGYSNQPQHF. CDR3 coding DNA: TGTGCCAGCTCACCTCCCGGGAGAGGGTATAGCAATCAGCCCCAGCATTTT.

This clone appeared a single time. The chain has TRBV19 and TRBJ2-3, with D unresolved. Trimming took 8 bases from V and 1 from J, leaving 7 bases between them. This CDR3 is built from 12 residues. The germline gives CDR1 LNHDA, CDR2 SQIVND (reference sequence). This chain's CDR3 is CASAARTDTQYF. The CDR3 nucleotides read TGTGCCAGTGCGGCCCGCACAGATACGCAGTATTTT.

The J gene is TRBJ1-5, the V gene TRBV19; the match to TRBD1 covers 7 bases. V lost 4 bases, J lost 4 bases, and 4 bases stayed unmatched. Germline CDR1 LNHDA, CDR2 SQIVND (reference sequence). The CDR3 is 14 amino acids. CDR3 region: CASSTGTENQPQHF. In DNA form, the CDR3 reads TGTGCCAGTAGTACCGGGACAGAAAATCAGCCCCAGCATTTT.

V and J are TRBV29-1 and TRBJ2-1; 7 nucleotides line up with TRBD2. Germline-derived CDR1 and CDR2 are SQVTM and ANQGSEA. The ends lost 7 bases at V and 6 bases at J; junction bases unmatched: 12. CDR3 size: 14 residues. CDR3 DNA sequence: TGCAGCGGGGCCGGGACTACAATCGGCAATGAGCAGTTCTTC. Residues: CSGAGTTIGNEQFF.

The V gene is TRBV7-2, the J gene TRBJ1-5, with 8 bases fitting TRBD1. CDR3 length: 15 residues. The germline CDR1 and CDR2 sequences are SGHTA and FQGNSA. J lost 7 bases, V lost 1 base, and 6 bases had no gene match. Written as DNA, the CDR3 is TGTGCCAGCAGCTTAGGAGGACAGGGAAGCCAGCCCCAGCATTTT. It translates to CASSLGGQGSQPQHF.

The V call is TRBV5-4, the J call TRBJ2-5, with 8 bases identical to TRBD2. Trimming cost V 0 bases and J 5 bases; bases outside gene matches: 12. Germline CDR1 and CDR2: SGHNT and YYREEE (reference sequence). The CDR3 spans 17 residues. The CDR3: CASSLGPSSPGGETQYF. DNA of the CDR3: TGTGCCAGCAGCTTGGGTCCTAGCAGCCCGGGGGGGGAGACCCAGTACTTC.

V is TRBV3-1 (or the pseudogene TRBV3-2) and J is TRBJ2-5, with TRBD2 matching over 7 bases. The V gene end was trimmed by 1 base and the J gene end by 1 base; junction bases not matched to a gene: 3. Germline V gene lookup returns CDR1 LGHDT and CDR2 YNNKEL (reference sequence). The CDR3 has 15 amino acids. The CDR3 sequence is CASSQVLAAQETQYF. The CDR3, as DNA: TGTGCCAGCAGCCAAGTTCTAGCGGCCCAAGAGACCCAGTACTTC.

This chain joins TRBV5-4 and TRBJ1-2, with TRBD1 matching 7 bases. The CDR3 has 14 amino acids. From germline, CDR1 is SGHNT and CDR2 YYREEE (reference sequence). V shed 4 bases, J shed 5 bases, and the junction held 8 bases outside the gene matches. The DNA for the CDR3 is TGTGCCAGCAGCAGCGGACAGGACTTTTATGGCTACACCTTC. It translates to CASSSGQDFYGYTF.

CDR3 bases: TGTGCCAGCAGACAACCCGGGACAGCTTTCTATGGCTACACCTTC. Translation gives CASRQPGTAFYGYTF. The chain recombines TRBV6-5 with TRBJ1-2; 7 bases map to TRBD1. The V gene end was trimmed by 6 bases and the J gene end by 4 bases; junction bases not matched to a gene: 11. Germline CDR1 and CDR2: MNHEY and SVGAGI. The CDR3 length is 15 residues.

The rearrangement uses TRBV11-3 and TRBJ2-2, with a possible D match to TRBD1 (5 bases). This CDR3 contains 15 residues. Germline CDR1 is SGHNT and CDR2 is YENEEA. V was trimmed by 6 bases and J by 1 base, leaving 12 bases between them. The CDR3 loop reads CASRTDNLNTGELFF. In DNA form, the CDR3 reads TGTGCCAGCAGAACGGACAACCTGAACACCGGGGAGCTGTTTTTT.

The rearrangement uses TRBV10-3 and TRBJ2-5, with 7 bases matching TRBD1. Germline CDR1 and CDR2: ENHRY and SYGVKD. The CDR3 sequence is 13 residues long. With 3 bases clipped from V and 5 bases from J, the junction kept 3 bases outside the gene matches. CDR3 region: CAISEGGGETQYF. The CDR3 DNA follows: TGTGCCATCAGTGAAGGGGGCGGGGAGACCCAGTACTTC.

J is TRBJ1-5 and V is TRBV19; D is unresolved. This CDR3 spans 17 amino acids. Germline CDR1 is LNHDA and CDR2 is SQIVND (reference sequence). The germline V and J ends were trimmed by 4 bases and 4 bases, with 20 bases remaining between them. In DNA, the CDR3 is TGTGCCAGTAGTAACCGGGCGTGGGGAGCGTCGAATCAGCCCCAGCATTTT. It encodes CASSNRAWGASNQPQHF.

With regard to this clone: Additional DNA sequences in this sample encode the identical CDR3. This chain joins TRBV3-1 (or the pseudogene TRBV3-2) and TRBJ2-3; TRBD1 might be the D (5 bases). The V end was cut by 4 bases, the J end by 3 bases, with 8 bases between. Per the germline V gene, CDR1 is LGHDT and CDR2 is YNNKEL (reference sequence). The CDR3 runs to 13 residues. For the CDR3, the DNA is TGTGCCAGCAGCCTTAGGGGAACAGATACGCAGTATTTT. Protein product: CASSLRGTDTQYF.